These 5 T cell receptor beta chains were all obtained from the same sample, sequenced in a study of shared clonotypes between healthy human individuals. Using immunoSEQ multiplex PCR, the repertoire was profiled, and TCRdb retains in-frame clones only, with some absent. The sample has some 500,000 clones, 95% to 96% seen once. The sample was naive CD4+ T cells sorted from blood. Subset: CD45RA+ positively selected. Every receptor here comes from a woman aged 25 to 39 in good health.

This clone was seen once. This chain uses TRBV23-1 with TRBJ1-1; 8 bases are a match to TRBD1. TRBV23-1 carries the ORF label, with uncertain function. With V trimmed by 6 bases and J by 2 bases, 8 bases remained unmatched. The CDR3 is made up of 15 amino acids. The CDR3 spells CASRTGDLVNTEAFF. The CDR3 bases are TGCGCCAGCAGGACAGGGGATTTAGTAAACACTGAAGCTTTCTTT.

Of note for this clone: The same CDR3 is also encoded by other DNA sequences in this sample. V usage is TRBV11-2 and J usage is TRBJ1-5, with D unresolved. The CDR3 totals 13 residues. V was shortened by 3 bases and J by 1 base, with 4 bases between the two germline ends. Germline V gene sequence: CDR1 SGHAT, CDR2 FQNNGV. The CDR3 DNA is TGTGCCAGCAGCTTGACCAGCAATCAGCCCCAGCATTTT. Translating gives CASSLTSNQPQHF.

The CDR3, as DNA: TGTGCCAGCAGCTTGAACGCCGGGACAGTGTACAATGAGCAGTTCTTC. It is translated as CASSLNAGTVYNEQFF. The chain employs TRBV6-6 and TRBJ2-1; TRBD1 matches at 7 bases. Germline V CDR1 and CDR2: MNHNY, SVGAGI (reference sequence). The CDR3 has 16 amino acids. J lost 4 bases, V lost 6 bases, and 12 bases had no gene match.

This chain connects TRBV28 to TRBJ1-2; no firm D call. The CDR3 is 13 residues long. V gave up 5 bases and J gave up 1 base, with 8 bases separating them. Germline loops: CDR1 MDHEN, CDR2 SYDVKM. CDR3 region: CASSPPFNYGYTF. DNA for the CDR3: TGTGCCAGCAGTCCCCCCTTTAACTATGGCTACACCTTC.

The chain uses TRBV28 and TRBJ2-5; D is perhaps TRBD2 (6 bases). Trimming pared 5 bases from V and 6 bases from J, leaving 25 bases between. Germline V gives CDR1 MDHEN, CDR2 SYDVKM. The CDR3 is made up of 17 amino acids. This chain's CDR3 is CASSKSIPRAGLKTQYF. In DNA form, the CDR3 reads TGTGCCAGCAGTAAATCCATACCAAGGGCGGGGCTAAAGACCCAGTACTTC.